One and the same sample provided the 4 T cell receptor beta chains below, sequenced in a study of read filtering for tumor transcriptome and immune sequencing. This library used 300 to 450 ng RNA and molecular barcoded adaptors spanning alpha/delta and beta/gamma chains. TCRdb re-called the reads through MiXCR, storing one row per CDR3 protein. The repertoire holds some 120,000 distinct CDR3 sequences, with 10% to 15% as singletons. The specimen was a population of CD138-negative cells sorted from bone marrow. The receptors shown here come from a donor older than 35 with multiple myeloma.

Remarks on this clonotype: Mismatch with germline at one junction end may stem from a read error. The chain combines TRBV27 with TRBJ2-7; D is undetermined. Germline V gene lookup returns CDR1 MNHEY and CDR2 SMNVEV (reference sequence). CDR3 length: 13 residues. For the CDR3, the DNA is TGTGCCAGCAGCGACGGATCCCTCTACGAGCAGTATTTC. Translated: CASSDGSLYEQYF.

Many counts were recorded for this clonotype. This chain links TRBV29-1 with TRBJ2-5, with D possibly being TRBD1 (5 bases). The CDR3 has 13 residues. Trimming cost V 2 bases and J 4 bases, with 11 bases left between them. The V gene's germline CDR1 is SQVTM and CDR2 ANQGSEA. CDR3 in amino acids: CSVERGRAETQYF. The CDR3 nucleotides read TGCAGCGTTGAACGTGGCAGGGCAGAGACCCAGTACTTC. Together with reference TRBV29-1 and TRBJ2-5, the CDR3 gives the full variable domain: SAVISQKPSRDICQRGTSLTIQCQVDSQVTMMFWYRQQPGQSLTLIATANQGSEATYESGFVIDKFPISRPNLTFSTLTVSNMSPEDSSIYLCSVERGRAETQYFGPGTRLLVL.

There are many counts of this clonotype. The chain links TRBV20-1 to TRBJ1-1, with D perhaps matching TRBD1 (6 bases). CDR1 is DFQATT and CDR2 is SNEGSKA in the germline V gene (reference sequence). This CDR3 region has 13 residues. V gave up 6 bases and J gave up 6 bases, with 17 bases separating them. The CDR3 DNA sequence: TGCAGTGCAGGGCGAGGGGGGTCCTCTGAAGCTTTCTTT. Translation gives CSAGRGGSSEAFF.

As for this clonotype: Being one base from a much bigger clone, this may be a read error. The rearrangement links TRBV19 to TRBJ2-5, with D perhaps matching TRBD1 or TRBD2 (5 bases each). Germline CDR1 reads LNHDA; CDR2 reads SQIVND (reference sequence). The CDR3 is 14 residues long. The chain's CDR3 is CAGSFGTKSETQYF. The CDR3 DNA is TGTGCCGGTAGTTTCGGGACGAAAAGCGAGACCCAGTACTTC.